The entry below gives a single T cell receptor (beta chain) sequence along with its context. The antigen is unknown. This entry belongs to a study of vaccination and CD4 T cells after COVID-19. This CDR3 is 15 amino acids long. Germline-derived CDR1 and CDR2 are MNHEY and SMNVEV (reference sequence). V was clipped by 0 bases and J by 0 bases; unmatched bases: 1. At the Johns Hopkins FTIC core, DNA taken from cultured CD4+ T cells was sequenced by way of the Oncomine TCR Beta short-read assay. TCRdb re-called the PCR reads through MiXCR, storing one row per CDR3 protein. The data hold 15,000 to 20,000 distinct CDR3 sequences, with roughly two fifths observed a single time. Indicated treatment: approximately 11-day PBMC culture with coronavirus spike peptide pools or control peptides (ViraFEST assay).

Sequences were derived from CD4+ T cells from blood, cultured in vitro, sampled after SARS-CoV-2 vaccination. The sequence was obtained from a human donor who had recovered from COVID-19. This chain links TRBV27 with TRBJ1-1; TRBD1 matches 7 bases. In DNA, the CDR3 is TGTGCCAGCAGTTTATCCGGGACAGTGAACACTGAAGCTTTCTTT. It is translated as CASSLSGTVNTEAFF.